A single sample gave rise to the 14 T cell receptor beta chains below, sequenced in a study of technical replicates of blood from a handful of donors. The method was immunoSEQ multiplex PCR; TCRdb's version includes in-frame clones alone and lacks a portion of them. The data contain fewer than 100,000 clones, approximately 95% of them seen just once; the ten biggest clones take up approximately 0.22%. Sequencing was carried out using T cells isolated from PBMCs. The receptors stem from a human donor in good health.

This chain connects TRBV13 to TRBJ1-1; TRBD1 aligns across 9 bases. Germline V gives CDR1 PRHDT, CDR2 FYEKMQ (reference sequence). The length of the CDR3 is 23 residues. V shed 1 base and J 8 bases; nucleotides not matched to a gene: 32. CDR3 DNA sequence: TGTGCCAGCAGCTTAGACCTTAAAACGACTGGGACAGGGAACACTGAAGCTTTCGGGGAAGCTTTCTTT. Translating it yields CASSLDLKTTGTGNTEAFGEAFF.

The chain couples TRBV2 to TRBJ2-7; TRBD1 matches at 10 bases. Germline-derived CDR1 and CDR2 are SNHLY and FYNNEI. CDR3 length: 17 amino acids. V lost 9 bases and J lost 5; bases outside the gene matches: 19. The CDR3 is CASTESLSDRGFDEQYF. The CDR3 bases are TGTGCCAGTACCGAGTCTTTGTCGGACAGGGGGTTTGACGAGCAGTACTTC. The entire variable domain, with the rest obtained from reference TRBV2 and TRBJ2-7, is as follows: EPEVTQTPSHQVTQMGQEVILRCVPISNHLYFYWYRQILGQKVEFLVSFYNNEISEKSEIFDDQFSVERPDGSNFTLKIRSTKLEDSAMYFCASTESLSDRGFDEQYFGPGTRLTVT.

This rearrangement joins TRBV10-3 to TRBJ2-5; no reliable D call. The CDR3 is 12 residues long. The germline CDR1 and CDR2 sequences are ENHRY and SYGVKD. The germline V and J ends were trimmed by 5 bases and 4 bases, with 8 bases remaining between them. The CDR3 region has the DNA TGTGCCATCAGTACCTCAGGAGAGACCCAGTACTTC. Translated, it gives CAISTSGETQYF.

The chain recombines TRBV2 with TRBJ2-5, with TRBD1 matching over 7 bases. Trimming took 7 bases from V and 5 from J; bases not matched to a gene: 4. Germline V gene sequence: CDR1 SNHLY, CDR2 FYNNEI. The CDR3 extends over 12 amino acids. The chain's CDR3 is CASTGTVETQYF. Written as DNA, the CDR3 is TGTGCCAGCACAGGGACAGTGGAGACCCAGTACTTC. Full variable domain (rest looked up from reference TRBV2 and TRBJ2-5): EPEVTQTPSHQVTQMGQEVILRCVPISNHLYFYWYRQILGQKVEFLVSFYNNEISEKSEIFDDQFSVERPDGSNFTLKIRSTKLEDSAMYFCASTGTVETQYFGPGTRLLVL.

This chain connects TRBV27 to TRBJ2-2; 8 bases line up with TRBD1. Germline V CDR1 and CDR2: MNHEY, SMNVEV (reference sequence). V shed 5 bases and J 7 bases; nucleotides not matched to a gene: 9. The CDR3 consists of 15 residues. As DNA, the CDR3 is TGTGCCAGCAGTAAGGTACAGGGGGTTATCGGGGAGCTGTTTTTT. This gives the protein CASSKVQGVIGELFF.

This sequence joins TRBV5-1 and TRBJ1-4; 10 bases match TRBD1. Trimming took 0 bases from V and 8 from J; bases not matched to a gene: 4. CDR1 is SGHRS, CDR2 YFSETQ, per germline. This CDR3 comprises 15 residues. DNA of the CDR3: TGCGCCAGCAGCTTGGAAGGACAGGGGGGGGAAAAACTGTTTTTT. This sequence encodes CASSLEGQGGEKLFF.

This chain uses TRBV19 with TRBJ2-2, with 7 bases matching TRBD2. This CDR3 spans 16 amino acids. The J segment lost 6 bases and the V segment lost 2 bases, leaving 9 bases of the junction unmatched. Germline V gene sequence: CDR1 LNHDA, CDR2 SQIVND (reference sequence). In nucleotides, the CDR3 is TGTGCCAGTAGTATATCGAGCGGGAACTTGGCCGGGGAGCTGTTTTTT. Translating it yields CASSISSGNLAGELFF.

This clone has a single count. The gene calls are TRBV6-5 and TRBJ1-2, with D possibly being TRBD1 (5 bases). This CDR3 region has 13 residues. Germline assignment: CDR1 MNHEY and CDR2 SVGAGI. Between the trimmed V and J ends, which lost 4 bases and 6 bases, there was a span of 12 bases. The CDR3: CASSSGGGDGYTF. CDR3 in DNA: TGTGCCAGCAGTTCTGGGGGAGGCGATGGCTACACCTTC.

The chain uses TRBV6-1 and TRBJ2-7; possible D gene TRBD1, 5 bases. V lost 6 bases, J lost 9 bases, and 18 bases lay in between. This CDR3 has 13 residues. Germline V gene sequence: CDR1 MNHNS, CDR2 SASEGT. CDR3 residues: CASRSDKNLSQYF. CDR3 in DNA: TGTGCCAGCAGATCGGACAAAAATCTATCGCAGTACTTC.

The chain uses TRBV10-3 and TRBJ2-7; TRBD1 matches at 9 bases. V gave up 6 bases and J gave up 7 bases; unmatched junction bases: 1. The length of the CDR3 is 11 residues. Germline V gene lookup returns CDR1 ENHRY and CDR2 SYGVKD. The CDR3 loop reads CAIRGQGEQYF. The CDR3, as DNA: TGTGCCATCAGGGGACAGGGTGAGCAGTACTTC.

The sample holds one count of this clone. The chain has TRBV19 and TRBJ2-6; maybe TRBD1 (6 bases). V was cut by 6 bases and J by 0 bases, with 21 bases left in between. The germline V gene has CDR1 LNHDA and CDR2 SQIVND (reference sequence). There are 19 residues in the CDR3. The CDR3 DNA sequence: TGTGCCAGTAGCCACCCGGGCCCAGGGGAGAACTCTGGGGCCAACGTCCTGACTTTC. Its protein product is CASSHPGPGENSGANVLTF.

The chain couples TRBV25-1 to TRBJ2-1; D is possibly TRBD1 (5 bases). CDR1 and CDR2 from the germline V gene are MGHDK and SYGVNS. V lost 3 bases and J lost 6, with 9 bases in between. CDR3 length: 13 residues. CDR3 residues: CASSDFTGNEQFF. CDR3 bases: TGTGCCAGCAGTGATTTTACAGGCAATGAGCAGTTCTTC.

This clone turned up a few times. This chain connects TRBV6-1 to TRBJ1-5; D remains unclear. The germline V and J ends were trimmed by 2 bases and 1 base, with 9 bases remaining between them. CDR1 and CDR2 (germline): MNHNS, SASEGT. The CDR3 consists of 15 residues. DNA of the CDR3: TGTGCCAGCAGTGAAAGGAGGATAAGCAATCAGCCCCAGCATTTT. It specifies CASSERRISNQPQHF.

The chain carries TRBV27 and TRBJ2-5, with 11 bases identical to TRBD2. V lost 5 bases, J lost 5 bases, and 7 bases stayed unmatched. Germline lookup yields CDR1 MNHEY and CDR2 SMNVEV (reference sequence). CDR3 length: 15 amino acids. As DNA, the CDR3 is TGTGCCAGCAGTCCACTAGCGGGGGAGGAGGAGACCCAGTACTTC. Amino acid sequence: CASSPLAGEEETQYF.